A single TCR beta chain is shown here with its context. Assay used: immunoSEQ multiplex PCR; TCRdb lists only in-frame clones, some missing. The sample includes some 170,000 clones, almost 80% of them seen just once. Germline loops: CDR1 MNHEY, CDR2 SMNVEV (reference sequence). This CDR3 contains 15 residues. The V end lost 5 bases, the J end lost 2 bases, and 12 bases lay between the germline ends. The sample originates from a study of blood T cell repertoires in COVID-19. This chain uses TRBV27 with TRBJ2-2; no clear D gene. The clonotype originates from a woman in her 50s who had recovered from COVID-19. Sequenced input: PBMCs or T cells enriched from blood (not recorded which). The CDR3 coding sequence is TGTGCCAGCAGTCCACGAGGCGCTAACACCGGGGAGCTGTTTTTT. This gives the protein CASSPRGANTGELFF.